The rows below give T cell receptor beta chains drawn from one sample of a study of CD8+CD57+ T cells in acquired aplastic anemia. TCRdb reanalysed the reads using MiXCR and keeps one entry per CDR3 protein. Of fewer than 70,000 distinct CDR3 sequences in the sample, under 65% were seen once. The sequencing sample was made of sorted CD4+, CD8+, or CD8+CD57+ T cells (not recorded which) from PBMCs. The receptors shown here come from a human donor in good health, serving as a control. Both conserved end residues are part of each CDR3. D genes are given only for firm matches. The size of a clone is reported for some rows only, either as once, few or many, or as a class for expanded clones.

len	v_gene	d_gene	j_gene	abundance	CDR3nt	CDR3aa
16	TRBV20-1	TRBD2	TRBJ2-5	many	TGCAGTGCTAGAGCACTAGCGGGGGGGGACCAAGAGACCCAGTACTTC	CSARALAGGDQETQYF
15	TRBV12-3/TRBV12-4	TRBD1	TRBJ1-2	once	TGTGCCAGCAGCTCCGGGACAGGGGGCAGGTATGGCTACACCTTC	CASSSGTGGRYGYTF
18	TRBV7-9	.	TRBJ1-2	many	TGTGCCAGCAGCTTTTTTTGGTCGTCACTGCAACTCAACTATGGCTACACCTTC	CASSFFWSSLQLNYGYTF
16	TRBV20-1	.	TRBJ2-5	.	TGCAGTGCTCGAGGAGTCCCGGGACAACAAGGAAAGGCCCAGTACTTC	CSARGVPGQQGKAQYF
13	TRBV7-2	.	TRBJ1-5	once	TGTGCCAGCAGCTTTGAGAGTAATCAGCCCCAGCATTTT	CASSFESNQPQHF
12	TRBV20-1	.	TRBJ2-3	.	TGCAGTGCTAGAGCAGGGGCAGATACGCAGTATTTT	CSARAGADTQYF
14	TRBV20-1	.	TRBJ2-3	.	TGCAGTGCTACATACAGGGTGAGGGCAGATACGCAGTATTTT	CSATYRVRADTQYF
17	TRBV11-1	TRBD2	TRBJ2-5	.	TGTGCCAGTGGGAGGGCCCAGGGTCGAGCGCATCAAGAGACCCAGTACTTC	CASGRAQGRAHQETQYF
12	TRBV2	.	TRBJ2-5	.	TGTGCCAGCGGTGGCACCCAAGAGACCCAGTACTTC	CASGGTQETQYF
15	TRBV27	.	TRBJ2-7	many	TGTGCCAGCAGTTTAGGGCGGGGAAGGGTTTACGAGCAGTACTTC	CASSLGRGRVYEQYF
15	TRBV3-1	.	TRBJ1-3	many	TGTGCCAGCAGCCAAGAGTTGGTCCCTGGAAACACCATATATTTT	CASSQELVPGNTIYF
20	TRBV4-1	TRBD1	TRBJ1-4	many	TGCGCCAGCAGCCAAAGGGGTGGACAGGGGGCTGAGGTGGCTAATGAAAAACTGTTTTTT	CASSQRGGQGAEVANEKLFF
14	TRBV19	.	TRBJ2-7	.	TGTGCCAGTAGTATAGGGAGGCTTTCCTACGAGCAGTACTTC	CASSIGRLSYEQYF
13	TRBV24-1	TRBD1	TRBJ1-2	.	TGTGCCACCAGTGAGGACAGGGTGCGGGGCTACACCTTC	CATSEDRVRGYTF
14	TRBV7-9	.	TRBJ2-7	many	TGTGCCAGCAGCCCCATGGGAAACTCCTACGAGCAGTACTTC	CASSPMGNSYEQYF
14	TRBV29-1	.	TRBJ2-5	.	TGCAGCGTTGTGGAAGGCGTGGGAGGATCGATGGAGTACTTC	CSVVEGVGGSMEYF
14	TRBV2	TRBD1	TRBJ2-3	.	TGTGCCACTCAGACAGGGAGTAACACAGATACGCAGTATTTT	CATQTGSNTDTQYF
13	TRBV5-8	.	TRBJ2-1	many	TGTGCCAGCAGCTTGGTACAGTCGCATGAGCAGTTCTTC	CASSLVQSHEQFF
16	TRBV24-1	TRBD2	TRBJ2-3	once	TGTGCCACCAGTGACTACCTAGCGGGGGGAGCAGATACGCAGTATTTT	CATSDYLAGGADTQYF
13	TRBV9	.	TRBJ2-7	.	TGTGCCAGCAGCGTAGGGCAGGGTAAAGAGCAGTACTTC	CASSVGQGKEQYF
13	TRBV5-5	.	TRBJ1-5	many	TGTGCCAGCAGCCGACAGGTTTATCAGCCCCAGCATTTT	CASSRQVYQPQHF
18	TRBV27	TRBD1	TRBJ1-2	many	TGTGCCAGCAGTACAGTTTCCGGGACAGCCGACCTTCACTCGAGCTACACCTTC	CASSTVSGTADLHSSYTF
15	TRBV7-9	TRBD2	TRBJ2-7	medium-sized	TGTGCCAGCAGTTCTAGACTAGCGGGATCCTACGAGCAGTACTTC	CASSSRLAGSYEQYF
12	TRBV25-1	.	TRBJ1-1	.	TGTGCCAGCAGTGACCCGAACACTGAAGCTTTCTTT	CASSDPNTEAFF